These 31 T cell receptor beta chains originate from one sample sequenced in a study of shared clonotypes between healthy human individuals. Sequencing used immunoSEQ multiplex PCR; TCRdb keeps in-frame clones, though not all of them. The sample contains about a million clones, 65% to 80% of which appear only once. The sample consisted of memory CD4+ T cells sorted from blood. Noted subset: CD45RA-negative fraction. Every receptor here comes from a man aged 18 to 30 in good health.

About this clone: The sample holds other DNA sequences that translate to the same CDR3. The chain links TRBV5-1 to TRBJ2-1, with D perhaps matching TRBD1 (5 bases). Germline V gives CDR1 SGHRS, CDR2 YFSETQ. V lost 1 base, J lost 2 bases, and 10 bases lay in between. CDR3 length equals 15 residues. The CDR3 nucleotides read TGCGCCAGCAGCTTGCTAGGGGCACCCTACAATGAGCAGTTCTTC. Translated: CASSLLGAPYNEQFF.

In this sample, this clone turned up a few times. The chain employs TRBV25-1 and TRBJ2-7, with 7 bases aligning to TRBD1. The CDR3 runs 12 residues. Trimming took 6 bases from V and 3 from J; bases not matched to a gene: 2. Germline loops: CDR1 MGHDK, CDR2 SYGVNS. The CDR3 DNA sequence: TGTGCCAGCAGCCGGGACAGCTACGAGCAGTACTTC. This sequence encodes CASSRDSYEQYF.

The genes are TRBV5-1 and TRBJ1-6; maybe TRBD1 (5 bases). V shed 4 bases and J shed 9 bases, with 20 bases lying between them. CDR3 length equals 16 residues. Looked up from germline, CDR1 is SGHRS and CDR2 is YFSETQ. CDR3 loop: CASSAGDAKGTSPLHF. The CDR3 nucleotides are TGCGCCAGCAGCGCCGGGGACGCTAAAGGCACTTCACCCCTCCACTTT.

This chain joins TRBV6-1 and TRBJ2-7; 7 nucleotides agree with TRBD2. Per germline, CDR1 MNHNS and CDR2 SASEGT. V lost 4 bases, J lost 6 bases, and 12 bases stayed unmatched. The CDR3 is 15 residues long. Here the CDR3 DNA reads TGTGCCAGCAGTGTTCCCGGGACTACAGCGAGCGAGCAGTACTTC. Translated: CASSVPGTTASEQYF.

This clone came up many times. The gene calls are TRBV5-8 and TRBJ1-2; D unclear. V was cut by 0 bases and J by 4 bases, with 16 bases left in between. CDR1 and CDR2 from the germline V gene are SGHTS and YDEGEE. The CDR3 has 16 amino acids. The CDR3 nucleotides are TGTGCCAGCAGCTTGGCCGGGAACGGACCCTTCTATGGCTACACCTTC. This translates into CASSLAGNGPFYGYTF.

The CDR3 bases are TGCGCCAGCAGCGTAGGCTACAATGAGCAGTTCTTC. This translates into CASSVGYNEQFF. The genes are TRBV4-1 and TRBJ2-1; D not resolved. This CDR3 has 12 residues. V lost 5 bases and J lost 3, with 5 bases in between. Germline CDR1 and CDR2: MGHRA and YSYEKL.

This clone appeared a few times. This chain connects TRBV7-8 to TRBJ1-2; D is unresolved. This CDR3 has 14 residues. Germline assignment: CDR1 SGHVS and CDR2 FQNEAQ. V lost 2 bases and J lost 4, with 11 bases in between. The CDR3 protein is CASSLLRLSYGYTF. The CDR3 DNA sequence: TGTGCCAGCAGCTTACTCAGGCTTAGCTATGGCTACACCTTC.

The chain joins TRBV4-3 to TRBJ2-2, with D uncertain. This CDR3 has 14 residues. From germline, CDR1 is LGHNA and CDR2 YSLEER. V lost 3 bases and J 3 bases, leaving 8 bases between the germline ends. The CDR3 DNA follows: TGCGCCAGCAGCCACCAGAAAGACACCGGGGAGCTGTTTTTT. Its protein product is CASSHQKDTGELFF.

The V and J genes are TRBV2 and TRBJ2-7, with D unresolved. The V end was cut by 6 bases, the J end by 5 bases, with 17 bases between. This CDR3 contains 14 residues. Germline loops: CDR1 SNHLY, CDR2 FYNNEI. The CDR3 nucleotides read TGTGCCAGCAGCGTCGAGGCAGAATCTAACGAGCAGTACTTC. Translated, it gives CASSVEAESNEQYF.

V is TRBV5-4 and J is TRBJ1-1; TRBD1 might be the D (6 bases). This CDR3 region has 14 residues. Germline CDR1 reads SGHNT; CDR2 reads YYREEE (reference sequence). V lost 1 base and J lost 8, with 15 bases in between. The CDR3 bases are TGTGCCAGCAGCTTGTCGTCGGGGGCAGGGGAAGCTTTCTTT. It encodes CASSLSSGAGEAFF.

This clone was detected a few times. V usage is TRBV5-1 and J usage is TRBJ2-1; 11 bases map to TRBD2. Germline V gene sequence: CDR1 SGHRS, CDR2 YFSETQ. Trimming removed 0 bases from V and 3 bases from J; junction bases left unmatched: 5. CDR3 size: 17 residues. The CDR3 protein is CASSLGRLAGHYNEQFF. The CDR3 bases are TGCGCCAGCAGCTTGGGACGACTAGCGGGGCACTACAATGAGCAGTTCTTC.

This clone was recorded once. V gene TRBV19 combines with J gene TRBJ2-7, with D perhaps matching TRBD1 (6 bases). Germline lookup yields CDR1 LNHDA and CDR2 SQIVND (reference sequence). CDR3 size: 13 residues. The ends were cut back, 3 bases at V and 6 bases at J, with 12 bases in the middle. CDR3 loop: CASSIQRGIEQYF. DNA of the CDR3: TGTGCCAGTAGTATCCAGAGGGGGATCGAGCAGTACTTC.

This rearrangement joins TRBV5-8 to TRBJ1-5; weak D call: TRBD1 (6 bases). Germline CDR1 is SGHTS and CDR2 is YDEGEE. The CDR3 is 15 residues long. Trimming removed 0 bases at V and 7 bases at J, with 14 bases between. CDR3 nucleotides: TGTGCCAGCAGCTTGGTATTACAGGGAATACAGCCCCAGCATTTT. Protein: CASSLVLQGIQPQHF.

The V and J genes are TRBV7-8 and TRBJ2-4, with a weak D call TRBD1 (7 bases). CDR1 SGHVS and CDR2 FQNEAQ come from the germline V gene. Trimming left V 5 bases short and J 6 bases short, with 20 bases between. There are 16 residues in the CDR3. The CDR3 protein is CASSAEPGGLGNIQYF. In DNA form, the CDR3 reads TGTGCCAGCAGCGCCGAGCCAGGGGGGTTGGGAAACATTCAGTACTTC.

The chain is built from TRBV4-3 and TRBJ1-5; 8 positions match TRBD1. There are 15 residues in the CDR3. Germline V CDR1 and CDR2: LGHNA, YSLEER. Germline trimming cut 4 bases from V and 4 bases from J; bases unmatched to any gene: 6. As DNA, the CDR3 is TGCGCCAGCAGCCCACGACAGGGGTATAATCAGCCCCAGCATTTT. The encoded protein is CASSPRQGYNQPQHF.

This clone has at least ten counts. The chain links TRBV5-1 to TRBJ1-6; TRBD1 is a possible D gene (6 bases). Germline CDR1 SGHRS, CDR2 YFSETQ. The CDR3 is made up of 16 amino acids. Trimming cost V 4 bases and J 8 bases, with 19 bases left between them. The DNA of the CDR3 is TGCGCCAGCAGCACGGAGGGGCAGGGGAGGCATTCACCCCTCCACTTT. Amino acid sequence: CASSTEGQGRHSPLHF.

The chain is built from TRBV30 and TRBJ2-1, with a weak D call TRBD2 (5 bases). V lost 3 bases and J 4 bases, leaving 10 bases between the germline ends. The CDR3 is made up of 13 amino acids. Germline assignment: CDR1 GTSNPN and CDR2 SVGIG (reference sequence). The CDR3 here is CAWSRGLYNEQFF. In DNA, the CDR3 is TGTGCCTGGAGCCGCGGGCTTTACAATGAGCAGTTCTTC. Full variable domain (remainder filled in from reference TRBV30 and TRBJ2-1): SQTIHQWPATLVQPVGSPLSLECTVEGTSNPNLYWYRQAAGRGLQLLFYSVGIGQISSEVPQNLSASRPQDRQFILSSKKLLLSDSGFYLCAWSRGLYNEQFFGPGTRLTVL.

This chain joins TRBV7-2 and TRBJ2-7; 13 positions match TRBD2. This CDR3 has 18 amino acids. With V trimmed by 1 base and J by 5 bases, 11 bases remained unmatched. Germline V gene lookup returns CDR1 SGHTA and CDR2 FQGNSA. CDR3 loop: CASSLDITSGRAPNEQYF. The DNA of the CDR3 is TGTGCCAGCAGCTTAGACATTACTAGCGGGAGGGCCCCCAACGAGCAGTACTTC.

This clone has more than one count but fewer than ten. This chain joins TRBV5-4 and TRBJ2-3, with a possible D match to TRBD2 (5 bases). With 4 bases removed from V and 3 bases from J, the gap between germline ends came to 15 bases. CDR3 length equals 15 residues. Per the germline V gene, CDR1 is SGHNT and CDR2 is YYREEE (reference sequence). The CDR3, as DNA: TGTGCCAGCAGCGCAACTAGTTGGGGAACAGATACGCAGTATTTT. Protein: CASSATSWGTDTQYF.

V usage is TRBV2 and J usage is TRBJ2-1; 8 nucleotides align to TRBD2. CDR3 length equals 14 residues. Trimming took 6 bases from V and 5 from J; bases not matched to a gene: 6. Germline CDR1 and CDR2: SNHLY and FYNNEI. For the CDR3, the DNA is TGTGCCAGCAGGGGAGCGGGAGTCCACAATGAGCAGTTCTTC. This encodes CASRGAGVHNEQFF. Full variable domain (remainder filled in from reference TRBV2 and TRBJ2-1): EPEVTQTPSHQVTQMGQEVILRCVPISNHLYFYWYRQILGQKVEFLVSFYNNEISEKSEIFDDQFSVERPDGSNFTLKIRSTKLEDSAMYFCASRGAGVHNEQFFGPGTRLTVL.

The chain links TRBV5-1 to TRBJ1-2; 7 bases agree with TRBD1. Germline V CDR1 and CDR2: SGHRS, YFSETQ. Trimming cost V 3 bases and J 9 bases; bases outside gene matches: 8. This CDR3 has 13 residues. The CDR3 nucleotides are TGCGCCAGCAGCTCCGGACAGGAACAACGCTACACCTTC. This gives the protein CASSSGQEQRYTF.

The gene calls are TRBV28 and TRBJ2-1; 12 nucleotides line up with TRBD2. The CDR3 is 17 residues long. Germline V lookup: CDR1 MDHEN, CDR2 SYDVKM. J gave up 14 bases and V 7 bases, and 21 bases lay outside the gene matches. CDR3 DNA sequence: TGTGCCAGCACCCAAGGTGCTAGCGGGAGGGCATCGGGTTCGGAGTTCTTC. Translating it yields CASTQGASGRASGSEFF.

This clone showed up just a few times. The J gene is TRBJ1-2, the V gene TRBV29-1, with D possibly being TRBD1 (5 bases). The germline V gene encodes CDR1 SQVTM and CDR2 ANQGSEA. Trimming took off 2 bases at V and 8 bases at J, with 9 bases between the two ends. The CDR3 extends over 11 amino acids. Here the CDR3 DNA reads TGCAGCGTTGAAAACAGGCAGGGCTACACCTTC. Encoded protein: CSVENRQGYTF. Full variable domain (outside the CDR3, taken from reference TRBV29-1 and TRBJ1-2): SAVISQKPSRDICQRGTSLTIQCQVDSQVTMMFWYRQQPGQSLTLIATANQGSEATYESGFVIDKFPISRPNLTFSTLTVSNMSPEDSSIYLCSVENRQGYTFGSGTRLTVV.

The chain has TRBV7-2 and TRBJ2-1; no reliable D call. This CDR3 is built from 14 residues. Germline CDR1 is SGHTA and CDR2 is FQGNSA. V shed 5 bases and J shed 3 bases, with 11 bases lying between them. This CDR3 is CASSPDGSYNEQFF. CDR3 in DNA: TGTGCCAGCAGCCCTGACGGCAGCTACAATGAGCAGTTCTTC. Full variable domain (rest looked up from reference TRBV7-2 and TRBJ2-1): GAGVSQSPSNKVTEKGKDVELRCDPISGHTALYWYRQSLGQGLEFLIYFQGNSAPDKSGLPSDRFSAERTGGSVSTLTIQRTQQEDSAVYLCASSPDGSYNEQFFGPGTRLTVL.

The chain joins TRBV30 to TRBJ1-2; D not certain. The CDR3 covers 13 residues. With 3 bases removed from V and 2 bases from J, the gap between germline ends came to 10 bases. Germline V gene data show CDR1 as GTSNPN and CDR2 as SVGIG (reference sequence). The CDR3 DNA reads TGTGCCTGGAGGGGAATCTCAAACTATGGCTACACCTTC. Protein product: CAWRGISNYGYTF.

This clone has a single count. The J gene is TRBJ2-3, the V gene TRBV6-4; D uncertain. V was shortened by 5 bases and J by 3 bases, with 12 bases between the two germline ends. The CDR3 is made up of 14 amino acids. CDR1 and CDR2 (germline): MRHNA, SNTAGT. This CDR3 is CASSHDGTTDTQYF. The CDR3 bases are TGTGCCAGCAGTCATGACGGAACGACAGATACGCAGTATTTT.

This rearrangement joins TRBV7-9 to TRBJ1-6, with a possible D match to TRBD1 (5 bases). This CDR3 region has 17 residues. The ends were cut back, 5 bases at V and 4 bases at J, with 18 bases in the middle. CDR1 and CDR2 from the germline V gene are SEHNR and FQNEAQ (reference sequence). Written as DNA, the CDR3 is TGTGCCAGCAGCCCCCAGCCGACGGGACCGTATAATTCACCCCTCCACTTT. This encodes CASSPQPTGPYNSPLHF.

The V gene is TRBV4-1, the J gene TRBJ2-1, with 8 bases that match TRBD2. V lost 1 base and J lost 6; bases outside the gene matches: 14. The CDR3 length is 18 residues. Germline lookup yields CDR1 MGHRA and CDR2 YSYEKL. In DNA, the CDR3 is TGCGCCAGCAGCCAAGGGAGAGGGGCGGGGGGCCCGGCCAATGAGCAGTTCTTC. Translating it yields CASSQGRGAGGPANEQFF.

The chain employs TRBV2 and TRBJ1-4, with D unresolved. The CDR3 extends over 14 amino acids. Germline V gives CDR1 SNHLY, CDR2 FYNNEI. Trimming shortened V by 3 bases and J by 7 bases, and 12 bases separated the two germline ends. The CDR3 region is CASSEWGEIEKLFF. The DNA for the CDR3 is TGTGCCAGCAGTGAGTGGGGAGAGATTGAAAAACTGTTTTTT.

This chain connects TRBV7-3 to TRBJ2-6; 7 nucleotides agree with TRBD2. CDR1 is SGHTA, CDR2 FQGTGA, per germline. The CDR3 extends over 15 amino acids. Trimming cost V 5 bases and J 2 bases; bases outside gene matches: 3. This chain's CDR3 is CASSQGGAGANVLTF. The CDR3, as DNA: TGTGCCAGCAGCCAGGGAGGGGCTGGGGCCAACGTCCTGACTTTC.

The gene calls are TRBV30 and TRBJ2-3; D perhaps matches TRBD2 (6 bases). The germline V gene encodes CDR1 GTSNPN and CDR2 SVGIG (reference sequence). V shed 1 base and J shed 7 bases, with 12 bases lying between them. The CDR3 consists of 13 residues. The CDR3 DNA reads TGTGCCTGGAGTGAGGACTACGCTCATACGCAGTATTTT. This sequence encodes CAWSEDYAHTQYF.